This TCR beta chain appears in the sequencing data of a study of cytomegalovirus exposure and HLA in healthy donors. Overall study context: In a previous analysis, 95 million to 130 million unique TCR beta sequences were found from 150 million to 200 million T cells. Findings and caveats of the study: The study put 150 to 200 TCR beta chains on its list as cytomegalovirus-associated. Later analysis indicated greater clonal expansion among HLA-associated TCR beta chains than among equally common other chains. Roughly uniform depth of sequencing across donors was assumed in presence/absence analyses.

Trimming stripped 4 bases from V and 4 bases from J, with 10 bases between. Germline V gene data show CDR1 as GTSNPN and CDR2 as SVGIG (reference sequence). CDR3 size: 12 residues. A remark on this clone: Its specificity is not known.

A multiplex PCR was run with 60 Vbeta primers and 13 Jbeta primers. The repertoire was sequenced with immunoSEQ multiplex PCR; TCRdb's copy has only in-frame clones and lacks some. The repertoire holds some 110,000 clones, with around 80% as singletons. V and J are TRBV30 and TRBJ2-5; tentative D call: TRBD1 (5 bases). The sample consisted of PBMCs. The sequence was obtained from a man between 25 and 39 years old in good health and CMV-seronegative. CDR3 region: CAWKGVGETQYF. For the CDR3, the DNA is TGTGCCTGGAAAGGGGTCGGAGAGACCCAGTACTTC.